The clone carrying this T cell receptor beta chain was recorded a few times. Antigen specificity is unknown. TCRdb processed the RT-PCR reads anew with MiXCR; each CDR3 protein has one entry. Among roughly 700,000 distinct CDR3 sequences listed, 11% to 15% were seen once. Trimming removed 5 bases at V and 2 bases at J, with 12 bases between. CDR3 length equals 15 residues. Germline CDR1 and CDR2: SGHTA and FQGTGA. These data come from a study of response to subunit inactivated influenza vaccine. General study points: Authors suggested seasonal influenza vaccinations each recruit few new T cells.

The J gene is TRBJ2-2, the V gene TRBV7-3, with a possible D match to TRBD1 (5 bases). The source material was PBMCs from blood, sampled approximately 15 days before vaccination. The receptor's source is a middle-aged man who received an inactivated influenza vaccine. The CDR3 reads CASSQTGANTGELFF. Here the CDR3 DNA reads TGTGCCAGCAGCCAAACTGGGGCTAACACCGGGGAGCTGTTTTTT.